One T cell receptor beta chain is described in this entry. This clone's antigen is unknown. No quality values exist for individual bases; no much larger clone is one base distant. Based on the germline V gene, the CDR1 and CDR2 sequences are SGHTA and FQGTGA. Trimming accounts for 5 bases at V and 4 bases at J, while the number of junction bases matched to no gene is 12. Taken from cysteine to phenylalanine, the CDR3 has 16 residues. The retained sequence is limited to the CDR3, 48 bases, with the frame set at the first base. This sample is part of a study of blood T cells in healthy people across ages (dated by TCRdb to the mid-2010s). As for the study more broadly: In model experiments, template switching captured about one uniquely barcoded TCR beta cDNA molecule for every two T cells. To track age-related changes in TCR beta repertoire diversity, the study relied on deep sequencing normalized with unique cDNA molecular identifiers. The donors were split into four age groups: young (average around 15 years), middle-aged (about 40), aged (about 62) and long-lived (approximately 80). Two additional independent replicas of 1 million unique cDNA reads from the same blood draw were analyzed for two donors (one aged 18 to 30 and one aged 80 or older). Points the paper makes about the study in general: Observed TCR beta diversity per million T cells fell roughly linearly with age, and a significant reduction was already apparent by age around 44. Estimates of total diversity based on one million sequenced T cells were considered lower bounds and underestimates. Conclusive comparison of naive and antigen-experienced compartments was prevented by the profiling of bulk unsorted PBMCs. Observed TCR beta diversity correlated strongly with the percentage of naive T cells measured by flow cytometry. Donor CMV infection status was unknown, potentially confounding age-related changes in expanded clonotypes. Compared with the aged group, the long-lived group had more naive CD4+ T cells, fewer expanded clones and increased TCR diversity, suggesting age selection.

The donors were roughly 40 Caucasian individuals from Russia, aged roughly 6 to 90 years, who were systemically healthy. Ten milliliters of peripheral blood were collected from each donor into EDTA-treated Vacutainer tubes. Ficoll-Paque density-gradient centrifugation was used to isolate PBMCs, with at least 6.5 million per sample. Total RNA, at least 6 micrograms per sample, was extracted from PBMCs with Trizol reagent. The percentages of naive CD45RAhigh/CD27high T cells were determined by flow cytometry on a PBMC aliquot from every donor. The library was prepared using 5' RACE. The instrument given in TCRdb is Illumina HiSeq 2500. The second PCR ran for roughly 7 to 12 cycles and used a J-beta primer mix along with a sample-barcoded 5' primer. A template-switch 5' adaptor carrying 12 random nucleotides introduced a unique molecular identifier onto each TCR beta cDNA molecule. At least 2.5 million CDR3-containing paired-end reads were obtained from each sample. First-strand cDNA was synthesized from all RNA with the Mint cDNA synthesis kit, primed by a TRBC-specific oligonucleotide. Following uracil-DNA glycosylase treatment, a first 18-cycle PCR with universal primers M1SS and BC2_uni_R was performed on all cDNA. The published analysis was carried out like this. Normalization of each sample was performed by random selection of 1 million high-quality reads, each carrying a distinct molecular identifier. Reads sharing molecular identifiers were discarded rather than binned into consensus sequences. MiTCR, set to a Q25 quality threshold and the strictest error-elimination algorithm, was used for CDR3 identification, clonotype clustering and error correction. Lower-bound total TCR beta diversity was estimated with a nonparametric unseen species model using Euler transformation. TCRdb reprocessing: public reads trimmed at Q25 with fastp, clones called with MiXCR, in-frame beta chains kept. Entries are consolidated by CDR3 protein sequence, retaining the most common genes and DNA. Clone size and V and J calls follow TCRdb, not the original study. Here the sample has 1 million or so distinct CDR3 sequences; around 27% occur a single time. The ten largest account for 0.75% of the sample.

The same specimen was also included in a second study, on T cells of mothers and their children. As the second paper documents: Donors were nine systemically healthy Caucasian individuals: three mothers and their six children. cDNA synthesis consumed the entire amount of extracted RNA, loaded at approximately 1.6 ug RNA in each 15 ul reaction. Sample barcodes and 2-4 random nucleotides were added via the M1S primer in the second PCR. Over 8.5 million TCR beta CDR3 reads came from each mother, compared with approximately 3 million reads from each child. TCR recombination output is similarly shaped by thymic selection in related and unrelated pairs, with a minor effect exerted by inherited differences. Related mother-child pairs always showed normalized repertoire overlap that was slightly higher than in unrelated mother-child pairs, though the difference was never significant. Persistent microchimeric T cell clones were not detected, at a sensitivity of around 100 clones per million clonotypes. To look for features that set related mother-child pairs apart from unrelated individuals, the researchers ran deep NGS to compare the TCR beta repertoires of mothers and children. On average, the children were around 11 +/- 4 years old, while the mothers were about 37 +/- 4 years old. After adapter ligation with NEBNext reagents, the libraries were sequenced on Illumina HiSeq 2000 with 100+100 nt paired-end reads. To prevent cross-contamination, the mother and child libraries were prepared one month apart and sequenced in separate runs. Between about 500,000 and 2,100,000 distinct TCR beta clonotypes were identified per donor. Naive TCR beta clonotypes were estimated from low-frequency clonotypes matched to each donor's FACS-determined naive share, without sorting.

The clonotype was recovered from a girl aged 2 to 9 in good health. Source material: blood. Rearrangement joined TRBV7-3 to TRBJ2-5; a stretch of 8 junction bases matches TRBD1. CDR3 protein: CASSPRTGLGLETQYF. The DNA sequence follows: TGTGCCAGCAGCCCCCGGACAGGGTTAGGTTTAGAGACCCAGTACTTC.